The present entry profiles one T cell receptor (beta chain) with its context. What it binds is not known. This entry is derived from a study of T cell responses to AZD1222 COVID-19 vaccine. General study points: Females outnumbered males among donors, who were mostly white British; clonal diversity was possibly underestimated. There were repertoire samples only from the period after the peak T cell response. Spike-specific TCR breadth and depth were elevated following two AZD1222 doses.

Germline V CDR1 and CDR2: LGHNA, YSLEER. Trimming pared 4 bases from V and 5 bases from J, leaving 20 bases between. The CDR3 spans 17 residues. Analysis merged second doses at about 4 or about 12 weeks. TCRdb keeps only in-frame clones here, not all; method: immunoSEQ multiplex PCR. The table has tens of thousands of clones, around nine tenths seen once. The source is an adult who received the AZD1222 COVID-19 vaccine. V and J are TRBV4-3 and TRBJ2-2; D tentatively reads TRBD1 or TRBD2 (5 bases each). The starting material was peripheral blood, obtained 28 days after the second AZD1222 dose. CDR3 amino acids: CASSPDPGRRRTGELFF. The CDR3 bases are TGCGCCAGCAGCCCTGATCCGGGACGACGACGTACCGGGGAGCTGTTTTTT.